This is a list of T cell receptor beta chains from one sample in a study of blood T cell repertoires in COVID-19. Profiled with immunoSEQ multiplex PCR; TCRdb holds only in-frame clones, not every one. The table has some 240,000 clones, 75% to 85% seen once; the top ten hold roughly 8%. Sequences were obtained from peripheral blood. Every receptor here comes from a woman older than 75 with COVID-19, enrolled during active disease. The CDR3 runs from the conserved cysteine through the conserved F or W. D genes are given only for firm matches. Only some rows state a clone size, as once, few, many or a class for expanded clones.

>TRBV7-9|.|TRBD1|TRBJ1-4
CASSAGQGHEKLFF
TGTGCCAGCAGCGCGGGACAGGGTCACGAAAAACTGTTTTTT
>TRBV9|.|.|TRBJ2-3
CASSQRWEDTQYF
TGTGCCAGCAGCCAACGATGGGAGGATACGCAGTATTTT
>TRBV24-1|.|TRBD2|TRBJ2-5
CATSDPGTSGQTQYF
TGTGCCACCAGTGACCCCGGGACTAGCGGACAGACCCAGTACTTC
>TRBV25-1|.|TRBD1|TRBJ2-6
CASRRDRGTSGANVLTF
TGTGCCAGCAGGAGGGACAGGGGGACCTCTGGGGCCAACGTCCTGACTTTC
>TRBV6-5|.|.|TRBJ1-1
CASSYSMGSTEAFF
TGTGCCAGCAGTTACTCGATGGGGAGCACTGAAGCTTTCTTT
>TRBV2|few|.|TRBJ1-5
CASSERSRPRRGNQPQHF
TGTGCCAGCAGTGAGAGAAGCCGCCCCCGGAGGGGCAATCAGCCCCAGCATTTT
>TRBV5-1|few|.|TRBJ2-2
CASRAEGTGELFF
TGCGCCAGCAGGGCGGAAGGCACCGGGGAGCTGTTTTTT
>TRBV7-3|.|TRBD2|TRBJ2-1
CASSLGTSGNEQFF
TGTGCCAGCAGCCTTGGGACTAGCGGGAATGAGCAGTTCTTC
>TRBV29-1|.|TRBD1|TRBJ2-2
CSVVLGQGLVVGLGTGELFF
TGCAGCGTTGTGTTGGGACAGGGGTTGGTTGTAGGGCTCGGCACCGGGGAGCTGTTTTTT
>TRBV4-2|.|TRBD1|TRBJ2-1
CASSPSQGVNEQFF
TGTGCCAGCAGCCCCTCACAGGGGGTAAATGAGCAGTTCTTC
>TRBV7-8|.|.|TRBJ2-5
CASSLQTRETQYF
TGTGCCAGCAGCTTACAAACCAGGGAGACCCAGTACTTC
>TRBV5-1|.|TRBD2|TRBJ2-5
CASSLILAGGRRETQYF
TGCGCCAGCAGCTTGATACTAGCGGGGGGGAGGAGAGAGACCCAGTACTTC
>TRBV3-1/TRBV3-2|.|TRBD2|TRBJ2-1
CASSLAGTSGNEQFF
TGTGCCAGCAGCCTGGCCGGGACTAGCGGCAATGAGCAGTTCTTC
>TRBV3-1/TRBV3-2|.|.|TRBJ1-4
CASSANRAGGEKLFF
TGTGCCAGCAGCGCCAACAGGGCTGGTGGGGAAAAACTGTTTTTT
>TRBV3-1/TRBV3-2|.|.|TRBJ2-1
CASSQAAGFLWNEQFF
TGTGCCAGCAGCCAAGCCGCAGGATTCCTTTGGAATGAGCAGTTCTTC
>TRBV6-6|.|TRBD2|TRBJ2-5
CASRSGTSGQETQYF
TGTGCCAGCAGGTCCGGGACTAGCGGCCAAGAGACCCAGTACTTC
>TRBV28|.|TRBD1|TRBJ2-7
CASSPPPGQGGYEQYF
TGTGCCAGCAGCCCCCCCCCGGGACAGGGAGGTTACGAGCAGTACTTC
>TRBV18|.|TRBD2|TRBJ2-3
CASSPSTLLAGDRDTQYF
TGTGCCAGCTCACCATCTACACTCCTAGCGGGAGATCGAGATACGCAGTATTTT
>TRBV29-1|.|.|TRBJ1-2
CSDHNRYGYTF
TGCAGCGACCACAATCGCTATGGCTACACCTTC
>TRBV24-1|.|TRBD2|TRBJ2-1
CATSRTSGGSYNEQFF
TGTGCCACCAGCCGTACGAGCGGGGGCTCCTACAATGAGCAGTTCTTC
>TRBV5-6|.|.|TRBJ2-7
CASSLGAFSYEQYF
TGTGCCAGCAGCCTGGGGGCCTTTTCTTACGAGCAGTACTTC
>TRBV7-9|.|TRBD2|TRBJ2-1
CASSHGLAGHNEQFF
TGTGCCAGCAGCCACGGACTAGCGGGACACAATGAGCAGTTCTTC
>TRBV5-4|once|.|TRBJ2-1
CASTLAGLQGNEQFF
TGTGCCAGCACCCTCGCCGGACTCCAAGGCAATGAGCAGTTCTTC
>TRBV5-4|.|.|TRBJ2-7
CASSLSGSSYEQYF
TGTGCCAGCAGCTTGAGTGGCAGCTCCTACGAGCAGTACTTC
>TRBV27|.|.|TRBJ2-5
CASATAAAQETQYF
TGTGCCAGCGCAACGGCGGCAGCCCAAGAGACCCAGTACTTC
>TRBV5-1|few|.|TRBJ2-7
CASSLSQGLYEQYF
TGCGCCAGCAGCTTGTCCCAGGGGCTGTACGAGCAGTACTTC